This is a list of T cell receptor beta chains from one sample in a study of T cells in Graves' hyperthyroidism and ophthalmopathy. One entry per CDR3 protein, called by TCRdb with MiXCR from the multiplex PCR reads. The sample records a few hundred thousand distinct CDR3 sequences, about 16% being singletons. The sample was blood. The receptors were sampled from a woman aged 55-70 years with Graves' ophthalmopathy. Each CDR3 is given with its conserved first and last residue. A D gene is named only where the DNA matches it firmly. Not all rows give a size; the values are once, few, many and, for expanded clones, a class.

clone_size d_call j_call v_call cdr3_aa cdr3_nt
many NA TRBJ2-2 TRBV5-1 CASSSASGTGELFF TGCGCCAGCAGCAGCGCGTCGGGGACCGGGGAGCTGTTTTTT
many TRBD1 TRBJ2-3 TRBV28 CASSLLDRTTDTQYF TGTGCCAGCAGTTTATTGGACAGGACCACAGATACGCAGTATTTT
few NA TRBJ1-3 TRBV4-1 CASSQERSDSGNTIYF TGCGCCAGCAGCCAAGAAAGGAGCGACTCTGGAAACACCATATATTTT
many NA TRBJ2-1 TRBV7-2 CASSLDGGWENEQFF TGTGCCAGCAGCTTAGATGGGGGTTGGGAGAATGAGCAGTTCTTC
NA NA TRBJ1-3 TRBV12-3/TRBV12-4 CASSLGGAGSGNTIYF TGTGCCAGCAGTTTGGGAGGGGCTGGCTCTGGAAACACCATATATTTT
few NA TRBJ2-7 TRBV7-9 CASSSGGSVYEQYF TGTGCCAGCAGCTCCGGCGGTTCTGTCTACGAGCAGTACTTC
many TRBD2 TRBJ2-2 TRBV7-8 CASSRTTGFTSGRGTGELFF TGTGCCAGCAGCCGTACAACAGGGTTCACTAGCGGGCGAGGCACCGGGGAGCTGTTTTTT
many TRBD2 TRBJ2-1 TRBV28 CASSLASGNKEGFF TGTGCCAGCAGTTTAGCTAGCGGGAATAAAGAGGGGTTCTTC
many NA TRBJ2-1 TRBV28 CASSLGLARDSYNEQFF TGTGCCAGCAGTTTAGGCCTTGCGCGAGATTCCTACAATGAGCAGTTCTTC
few NA TRBJ2-1 TRBV4-2 CASSPSSRGNEQFF TGTGCCAGCAGCCCCTCAAGTAGGGGCAATGAGCAGTTCTTC
many TRBD2 TRBJ2-7 TRBV2 CASMGGGTSGYEQYF TGTGCCAGCATGGGCGGTGGGACTAGCGGATACGAGCAGTACTTC
many NA TRBJ2-2 TRBV6-2/TRBV6-3 CASSTTGYTGELFF TGTGCCAGCTCCACAACAGGCTACACCGGGGAGCTGTTTTTT
many NA TRBJ2-5 TRBV16 CASSQSRGQGYF TGTGCCAGCAGCCAATCGAGGGGTCAGGGCTACTTC
NA NA TRBJ2-5 TRBV29-1 CSVEGDRVQETQYF TGCAGCGTGGAGGGAGACAGGGTCCAAGAGACCCAGTACTTC
many TRBD1 TRBJ2-4 TRBV28 CASNPQGAKNIQYF TGTGCCAGCAATCCACAGGGGGCCAAAAACATTCAGTACTTC
NA TRBD2 TRBJ2-5 TRBV4-2 CASSPSSGVGEETQYF TGTGCCAGCAGCCCATCTAGCGGGGTGGGGGAAGAGACCCAGTACTTC
many NA TRBJ1-1 TRBV18 CASSPNRNTEAFF TGTGCCAGCTCACCGAACAGAAACACTGAAGCTTTCTTT
many NA TRBJ2-3 TRBV20-1 CSAKDYASTDTQYF TGCAGTGCTAAGGACTACGCTAGCACAGATACGCAGTATTTT
many NA TRBJ2-7 TRBV15 CATSVIGGGSYEQYF TGTGCCACCAGCGTCATAGGTGGGGGCTCCTACGAGCAGTACTTC
NA TRBD2 TRBJ2-1 TRBV27 CASCPGLYDNEQFF TGTGCCAGCTGTCCGGGACTATACGACAATGAGCAGTTCTTC
NA TRBD1 TRBJ1-4 TRBV7-7 CASSSGTGANEKLFF TGTGCCAGCAGTTCCGGGACAGGGGCTAATGAAAAACTGTTTTTT
NA NA TRBJ2-3 TRBV20-1 CSATRTRHTQYF TGCAGTGCAACCAGGACCCGTCATACGCAGTATTTT
few TRBD2 TRBJ2-3 TRBV27 CASSSRLAFNTDTQYF TGTGCCAGCAGTTCCAGACTAGCTTTCAACACAGATACGCAGTATTTT
few TRBD2 TRBJ2-3 TRBV19 CASKERGRGSADTQYF TGTGCCAGTAAGGAGCGGGGGAGGGGGTCCGCAGATACGCAGTATTTT
many TRBD1 TRBJ2-3 TRBV7-8 CASSLVRGSPQYF TGTGCCAGCAGCTTAGTCAGGGGGTCCCCGCAGTATTTT
many NA TRBJ2-1 TRBV28 CASTPRYDEQFF TGTGCCAGCACCCCCCGGTACGATGAGCAGTTCTTC
few TRBD1 TRBJ2-2 TRBV6-1 CASSWTGRDTGELFF TGTGCCAGCAGCTGGACAGGCCGTGACACCGGGGAGCTGTTTTTT